This T cell receptor (beta chain) was recorded in a study of blood T cell repertoires in COVID-19. CDR3 length equals 16 residues. Germline V gene data show CDR1 as LNHDA and CDR2 as SQIVND (reference sequence). Deletions cut 1 base from V and 3 bases from J, with 13 bases between. Recovery among Cohort 3 donors was established by two negative PCRs, clearance, or symptom resolution. Sequencing used immunoSEQ multiplex PCR; TCRdb keeps in-frame clones, though not all of them. This table holds over 300,000 clones, 80% to 90% found once. The specimen was PBMCs or T cells enriched from blood (not recorded which). The sequence was obtained from a woman younger than 30 who had recovered from COVID-19. This chain links TRBV19 with TRBJ1-5, with TRBD1 as a possible D gene (5 bases). CDR3 nucleotide sequence: TGTGCCAGTAGTATAGGGTGGGGCACCTACAATCAGCCCCAGCATTTT. Translated: CASSIGWGTYNQPQHF. The whole variable domain, remainder taken from reference TRBV19 and TRBJ1-5, is DGGITQSPKYLFRKEGQNVTLSCEQNLNHDAMYWYRQDPGQGLRLIYYSQIVNDFQKGDIAEGYSVSREKKESFPLTVTSAQKNPTAFYLCASSIGWGTYNQPQHFGDGTRLSIL.